The rows below give T cell receptor beta chains drawn from one sample of a study of T cells in Graves' hyperthyroidism and ophthalmopathy. From the multiplex PCR reads, TCRdb called clonotypes with MiXCR, one entry per CDR3 protein. The table shows hundreds of thousands of distinct CDR3 sequences, with roughly 13% occurring only once. Sequencing input: blood. Receptors were obtained from a woman under 30 with Graves' hyperthyroidism. CDR3s include the opening cysteine and the closing phenylalanine or tryptophan. Each record gives: clone size, V gene, D gene, J gene, CDR3 DNA, CDR3 protein. A D gene is named only where the DNA matches it firmly. Clone size is given for some rows only: seen once, a few or many times, or a class if the clone is expanded.

abundance: many
v_gene: TRBV2
d_gene: -
j_gene: TRBJ1-1
CDR3nt: TGTGCCAGCAGCCGGGGCTGGGGTTCAATGAACACTGAAGCTTTCTTT
CDR3aa: CASSRGWGSMNTEAFF

abundance: many
v_gene: TRBV29-1
d_gene: -
j_gene: TRBJ2-3
CDR3nt: TGCAGCGCTGGCGGTTCTAGCACAGATACGCAGTATTTT
CDR3aa: CSAGGSSTDTQYF

abundance: few
v_gene: TRBV9
d_gene: -
j_gene: TRBJ2-1
CDR3nt: TGTGCCAGCAGCGTAGCCCCTAGGAATGAGCAGTTCTTC
CDR3aa: CASSVAPRNEQFF

abundance: many
v_gene: TRBV6-1
d_gene: -
j_gene: TRBJ2-7
CDR3nt: TGTGCCACTCGGACACGCTCCTACGAGCAGTACTTC
CDR3aa: CATRTRSYEQYF

abundance: many
v_gene: TRBV27
d_gene: TRBD2
j_gene: TRBJ2-3
CDR3nt: TGTGCCAGCACACCGGGACTAGGTGGAGATACGCAGTATTTT
CDR3aa: CASTPGLGGDTQYF

abundance: once
v_gene: TRBV5-6
d_gene: TRBD2
j_gene: TRBJ2-7
CDR3nt: TGTGCCAGCAGCACACCGACTAGCGGGAGATTAGAGCAGTACTTC
CDR3aa: CASSTPTSGRLEQYF

abundance: many
v_gene: TRBV3-1
d_gene: TRBD1
j_gene: TRBJ1-2
CDR3nt: TGTGCCAGCAGCAGCCTCGGGACAGGGATCTATGGCTACACCTTC
CDR3aa: CASSSLGTGIYGYTF

abundance: -
v_gene: TRBV20-1
d_gene: -
j_gene: TRBJ2-5
CDR3nt: TGCAGTGCGCCAGGAGAGACCCAGTACTTC
CDR3aa: CSAPGETQYF

abundance: many
v_gene: TRBV27
d_gene: -
j_gene: TRBJ2-5
CDR3nt: TGTGCCAGCAGTCTCAAGTTAGTAGAGACCCAGTACTTC
CDR3aa: CASSLKLVETQYF

abundance: many
v_gene: TRBV28
d_gene: TRBD1
j_gene: TRBJ1-2
CDR3nt: TGTGCCACCAACCGGGACAGTGACTATGGCTACACCTTC
CDR3aa: CATNRDSDYGYTF

abundance: many
v_gene: TRBV12-3/TRBV12-4
d_gene: -
j_gene: TRBJ1-1
CDR3nt: TGTGCCAGCAGTTTAAGAAGGGCGGCGAACACTGAAGCTTTCTTT
CDR3aa: CASSLRRAANTEAFF

abundance: few
v_gene: TRBV10-3
d_gene: -
j_gene: TRBJ1-2
CDR3nt: TGTGCCATCGGAGGAACTCACTATGGCTACACCTTC
CDR3aa: CAIGGTHYGYTF

abundance: many
v_gene: TRBV29-1
d_gene: TRBD2
j_gene: TRBJ2-3
CDR3nt: TGCAGCGTTGATTGGGACTACCCCATCGGAGATACGCAGTATTTT
CDR3aa: CSVDWDYPIGDTQYF

abundance: many
v_gene: TRBV12-3/TRBV12-4
d_gene: -
j_gene: TRBJ2-4
CDR3nt: TGTGCCAGCACCCTACAAAACATTCAGTACTTC
CDR3aa: CASTLQNIQYF

abundance: many
v_gene: TRBV10-3
d_gene: -
j_gene: TRBJ2-1
CDR3nt: TGTGCCATCAGGCCCTCCCGGCCGGGGGATGAGCAGTTCTTC
CDR3aa: CAIRPSRPGDEQFF

abundance: few
v_gene: TRBV4-3
d_gene: -
j_gene: TRBJ2-4
CDR3nt: TGCGCCAGCAGCCAAAGAGGGTTAAACATTCAGTACTTC
CDR3aa: CASSQRGLNIQYF

abundance: many
v_gene: TRBV6-1
d_gene: -
j_gene: TRBJ2-7
CDR3nt: TGTGCCAGCAGGTCCATCTACGAGCAGTACTTC
CDR3aa: CASRSIYEQYF

abundance: many
v_gene: TRBV9
d_gene: TRBD1
j_gene: TRBJ1-1
CDR3nt: TGTGCCAGCAGCCTGACAGGGTTGAACACTGAAGCTTTCTTT
CDR3aa: CASSLTGLNTEAFF

abundance: many
v_gene: TRBV12-3/TRBV12-4
d_gene: -
j_gene: TRBJ1-1
CDR3nt: TGTGCCAGCAGTTTAGGGCCGGGATGGAACACTGAAGCTTTCTTT
CDR3aa: CASSLGPGWNTEAFF

abundance: many
v_gene: TRBV2
d_gene: -
j_gene: TRBJ2-7
CDR3nt: TGTGCCAGCACCCGGGGCTTTTCCTACGAGCAGTACTTC
CDR3aa: CASTRGFSYEQYF

abundance: -
v_gene: TRBV5-6
d_gene: TRBD1
j_gene: TRBJ1-6
CDR3nt: TGTGCCAGCAGCTCCGGGACAGGGGGCCCACCCCTCCACTTT
CDR3aa: CASSSGTGGPPLHF

abundance: many
v_gene: TRBV6-1
d_gene: -
j_gene: TRBJ1-4
CDR3nt: TGTGCCAGCAGGGGCCAGGGAGGGAATGAAAAACTGTTTTTT
CDR3aa: CASRGQGGNEKLFF

abundance: many
v_gene: TRBV28
d_gene: -
j_gene: TRBJ1-4
CDR3nt: TGTGCCAGCAGTTTCCGACGGGCGAGCGCAACTAATGAAAAACTGTTTTTT
CDR3aa: CASSFRRASATNEKLFF

abundance: few
v_gene: TRBV4-2
d_gene: -
j_gene: TRBJ1-3
CDR3nt: TGTGCCAGCAGCCAAGAGACGGGCGTAGGGAACACCATATATTTT
CDR3aa: CASSQETGVGNTIYF

abundance: -
v_gene: TRBV5-6
d_gene: TRBD1
j_gene: TRBJ1-1
CDR3nt: TGTGCCAGTAAGACAGGGGGCACTGAAGCTTTCTTT
CDR3aa: CASKTGGTEAFF

abundance: many
v_gene: TRBV11-2
d_gene: -
j_gene: TRBJ1-6
CDR3nt: TGTGCCAGCAGCTTAGCGGGGGGGCTCCAAAATTCACCCCTCCACTTT
CDR3aa: CASSLAGGLQNSPLHF

abundance: many
v_gene: TRBV11-3
d_gene: TRBD2
j_gene: TRBJ2-5
CDR3nt: TGTGCCAGCAGCTTAGGGGCTCGGGGGGAAGAGACCCAGTACTTC
CDR3aa: CASSLGARGEETQYF

abundance: -
v_gene: TRBV3-1
d_gene: -
j_gene: TRBJ1-5
CDR3nt: TGTGCCAGCAGCTCCCAGGAGGGGGTTCAGCCCCAGCATTTT
CDR3aa: CASSSQEGVQPQHF

abundance: many
v_gene: TRBV28
d_gene: TRBD2
j_gene: TRBJ2-1
CDR3nt: TGTGCCAGCAGTTTATCTAGCGGGTTAAGCAATGAGCAGTTCTTC
CDR3aa: CASSLSSGLSNEQFF

abundance: many
v_gene: TRBV19
d_gene: -
j_gene: TRBJ2-7
CDR3nt: TGTGCCAGTAGTATATCTGGCCGGTCGGATTCCTACGAGCAGTACTTC
CDR3aa: CASSISGRSDSYEQYF

abundance: many
v_gene: TRBV13
d_gene: -
j_gene: TRBJ2-3
CDR3nt: TGTGCCAGCAGCTCGCGGCGTATTGGAGGAAGCACAGATACGCAGTATTTT
CDR3aa: CASSSRRIGGSTDTQYF

abundance: many
v_gene: TRBV28
d_gene: -
j_gene: TRBJ1-2
CDR3nt: TGTGCCAGCATGGGGTCAGTTTCAGGAATCTATGGCTACACCTTC
CDR3aa: CASMGSVSGIYGYTF

abundance: many
v_gene: TRBV12-3/TRBV12-4
d_gene: -
j_gene: TRBJ1-2
CDR3nt: TGTGCCAGCACCCGACCGGGGCTTGGCTACACCTTC
CDR3aa: CASTRPGLGYTF

abundance: -
v_gene: TRBV27
d_gene: -
j_gene: TRBJ2-2
CDR3nt: TGTGCCAGCAGTACGAGGGGTAACACCGGGGAGCTGTTTTTT
CDR3aa: CASSTRGNTGELFF

abundance: many
v_gene: TRBV6-2/TRBV6-3
d_gene: TRBD2
j_gene: TRBJ2-4
CDR3nt: TGTGCCAGCGCTCCGGGGGGAACAAACATTCAGTACTTC
CDR3aa: CASAPGGTNIQYF

abundance: many
v_gene: TRBV20-1
d_gene: TRBD2
j_gene: TRBJ2-1
CDR3nt: TGCAGTGCTAGACCACGGGAGGGGTACAATGAGCAGTTCTTC
CDR3aa: CSARPREGYNEQFF

abundance: many
v_gene: TRBV28
d_gene: TRBD1
j_gene: TRBJ1-5
CDR3nt: TGTGCCAGCAGTAGGGGAGGGACAGGGCAGCCCCAGCATTTT
CDR3aa: CASSRGGTGQPQHF

abundance: -
v_gene: TRBV2
d_gene: TRBD2
j_gene: TRBJ2-3
CDR3nt: TGTGCCAGCAGGGGGATACTAGCGGCTAGCACAGATACGCAGTATTTT
CDR3aa: CASRGILAASTDTQYF

abundance: many
v_gene: TRBV20-1
d_gene: -
j_gene: TRBJ2-7
CDR3nt: TGCAGTGCCCCCATCCTGGCCGGGGGCTACGAGCAGTACTTC
CDR3aa: CSAPILAGGYEQYF

abundance: many
v_gene: TRBV12-3/TRBV12-4
d_gene: TRBD2
j_gene: TRBJ2-7
CDR3nt: TGTGCCAGCAGCTCACTAGCGGGAGGAACCTACGAGCAGTACTTC
CDR3aa: CASSSLAGGTYEQYF

abundance: many
v_gene: TRBV7-9
d_gene: -
j_gene: TRBJ1-5
CDR3nt: TGTGCCAGCAGCTCGTCGCGGGGCCAGCCCCAGCATTTT
CDR3aa: CASSSSRGQPQHF

abundance: few
v_gene: TRBV6-2/TRBV6-3
d_gene: -
j_gene: TRBJ2-1
CDR3nt: TGTGCCAGCAGTTACAACCGGGTCCCCTCCTACAATGAGCAGTTCTTC
CDR3aa: CASSYNRVPSYNEQFF

abundance: many
v_gene: TRBV7-9
d_gene: -
j_gene: TRBJ1-2
CDR3nt: TGTGCCAGCAGCTTATCCCGGGCAGGGGCCTATGGCTACACCTTC
CDR3aa: CASSLSRAGAYGYTF

abundance: many
v_gene: TRBV2
d_gene: -
j_gene: TRBJ2-3
CDR3nt: TGTGCCAGCAGTGCCAGGTTAGCGCCCGGGGCAGATACGCAGTATTTT
CDR3aa: CASSARLAPGADTQYF

abundance: many
v_gene: TRBV28
d_gene: TRBD1
j_gene: TRBJ1-5
CDR3nt: TGTGCCAGCACTCCTATGGGGGGACAGGGAGGCAATCAGCCCCAGCATTTT
CDR3aa: CASTPMGGQGGNQPQHF

abundance: -
v_gene: TRBV11-2
d_gene: TRBD2
j_gene: TRBJ2-5
CDR3nt: TGTGCCAGCAGCGCCTCTAGCGGGGGGGCCCTCCAAGAGACCCAGTACTTC
CDR3aa: CASSASSGGALQETQYF

abundance: many
v_gene: TRBV9
d_gene: -
j_gene: TRBJ1-2
CDR3nt: TGTGCCAGCAGCCCCGCCCCGGGTAACTATGGCTACACCTTC
CDR3aa: CASSPAPGNYGYTF

abundance: many
v_gene: TRBV7-6
d_gene: TRBD2
j_gene: TRBJ2-1
CDR3nt: TGTGCCAGCAGCTTAGAGGGGCGCCGTAGCGGGGGCTCCTACAATGAGCAGTTCTTC
CDR3aa: CASSLEGRRSGGSYNEQFF

abundance: -
v_gene: TRBV4-2
d_gene: -
j_gene: TRBJ2-1
CDR3nt: TGTGCCAGCAGCTCCCACACGAACAATGAGCAGTTCTTC
CDR3aa: CASSSHTNNEQFF

abundance: many
v_gene: TRBV15
d_gene: -
j_gene: TRBJ2-7
CDR3nt: TGTGCCACCAGCAGCCCCGAGAGGTCTACCGAGCAGTACTTC
CDR3aa: CATSSPERSTEQYF

abundance: many
v_gene: TRBV2
d_gene: -
j_gene: TRBJ2-7
CDR3nt: TGTGCCAGCAAGGGAGCGTACGAGCAGTACTTC
CDR3aa: CASKGAYEQYF

abundance: many
v_gene: TRBV19
d_gene: -
j_gene: TRBJ2-6
CDR3nt: TGTGCCAGTAGTATTCGCCTCTCTGGGGCCAACGTCCTGACTTTC
CDR3aa: CASSIRLSGANVLTF